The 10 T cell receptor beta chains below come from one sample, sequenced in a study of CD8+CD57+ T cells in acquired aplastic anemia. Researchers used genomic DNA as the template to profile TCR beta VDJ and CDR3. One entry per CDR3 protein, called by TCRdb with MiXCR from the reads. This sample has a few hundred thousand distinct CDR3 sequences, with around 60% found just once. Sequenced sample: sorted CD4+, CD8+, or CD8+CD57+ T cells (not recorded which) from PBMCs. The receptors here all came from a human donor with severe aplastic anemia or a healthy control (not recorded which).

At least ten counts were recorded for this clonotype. The CDR3 here is CSARVTDSSYEQYF. CDR3 nucleotides: TGCAGTGCTAGAGTAACAGATAGCTCCTACGAGCAGTACTTC. The chain links TRBV20-1 to TRBJ2-7; D is undetermined. Trimming left V 1 base short and J 0 bases short, with 10 bases between. The CDR3 spans 14 residues. In germline, CDR1 is DFQATT, CDR2 SNEGSKA (reference sequence).

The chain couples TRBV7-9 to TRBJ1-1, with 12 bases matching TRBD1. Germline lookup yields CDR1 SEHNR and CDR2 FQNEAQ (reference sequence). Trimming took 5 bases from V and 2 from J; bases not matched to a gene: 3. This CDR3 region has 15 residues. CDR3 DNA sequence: TGTGCCAGCAGCCGGGACAGGGGGCAAAACACTGAAGCTTTCTTT. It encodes CASSRDRGQNTEAFF.

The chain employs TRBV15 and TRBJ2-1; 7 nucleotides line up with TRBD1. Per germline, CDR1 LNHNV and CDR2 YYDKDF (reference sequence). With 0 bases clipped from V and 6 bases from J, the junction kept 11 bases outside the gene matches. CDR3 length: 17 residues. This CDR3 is CATSRDLVTGTGNEQFF. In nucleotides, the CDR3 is TGTGCCACCAGCAGAGATCTTGTGACAGGGACCGGCAATGAGCAGTTCTTC. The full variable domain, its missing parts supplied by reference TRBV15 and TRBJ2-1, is DAMVIQNPRYQVTQFGKPVTLSCSQTLNHNVMYWYQQKSSQAPKLLFHYYDKDFNNEADTPDNFQSRRPNTSFCFLDIRSPGLGDTAMYLCATSRDLVTGTGNEQFFGPGTRLTVL.

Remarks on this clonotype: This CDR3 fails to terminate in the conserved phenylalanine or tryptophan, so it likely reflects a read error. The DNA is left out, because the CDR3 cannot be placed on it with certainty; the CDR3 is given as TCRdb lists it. The CDR3 is CASSRQKPGTT. V and J are TRBV6-5 and TRBJ1-3; the D call TRBD1 from the table was never checked on the DNA. The V gene's germline CDR1 is MNHEY and CDR2 SVGAGI. Ends included, the CDR3 has 11 residues.

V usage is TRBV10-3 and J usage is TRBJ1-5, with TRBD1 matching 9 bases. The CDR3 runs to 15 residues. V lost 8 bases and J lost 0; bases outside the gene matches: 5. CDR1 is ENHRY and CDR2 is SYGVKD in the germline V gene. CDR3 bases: TGTGCCATCGGGGACAGGGAAGATAGCAATCAGCCCCAGCATTTT. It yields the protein CAIGDREDSNQPQHF.

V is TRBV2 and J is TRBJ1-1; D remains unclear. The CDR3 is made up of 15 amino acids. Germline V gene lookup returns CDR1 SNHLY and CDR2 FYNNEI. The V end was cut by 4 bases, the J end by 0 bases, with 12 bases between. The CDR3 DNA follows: TGTGCCAGCAGTGTTACCAGGAGGATGAACACTGAAGCTTTCTTT. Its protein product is CASSVTRRMNTEAFF.

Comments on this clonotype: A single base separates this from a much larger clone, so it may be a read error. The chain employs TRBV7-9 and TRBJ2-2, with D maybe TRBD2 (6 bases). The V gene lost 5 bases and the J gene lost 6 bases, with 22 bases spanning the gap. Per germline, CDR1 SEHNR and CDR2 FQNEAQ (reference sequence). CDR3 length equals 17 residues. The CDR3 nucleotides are TGTGCCAGCAGCCTAGGGTCTACCGGGGGATCCTCCGGGGAGCTGTTTTTT. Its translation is CASSLGSTGGSSGELFF.

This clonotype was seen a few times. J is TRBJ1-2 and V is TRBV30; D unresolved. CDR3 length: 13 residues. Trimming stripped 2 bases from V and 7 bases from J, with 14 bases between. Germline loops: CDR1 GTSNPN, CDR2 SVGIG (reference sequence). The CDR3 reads CAWSQIQPRGYTF. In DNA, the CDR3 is TGTGCCTGGAGTCAAATCCAACCGCGTGGCTACACCTTC.

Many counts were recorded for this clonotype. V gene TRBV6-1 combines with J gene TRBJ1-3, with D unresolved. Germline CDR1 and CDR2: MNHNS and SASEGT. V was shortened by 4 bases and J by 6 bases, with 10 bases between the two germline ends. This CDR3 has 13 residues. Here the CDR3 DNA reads TGTGCCAGCAGTGGGACGAATATAAACACCATATATTTT. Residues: CASSGTNINTIYF.

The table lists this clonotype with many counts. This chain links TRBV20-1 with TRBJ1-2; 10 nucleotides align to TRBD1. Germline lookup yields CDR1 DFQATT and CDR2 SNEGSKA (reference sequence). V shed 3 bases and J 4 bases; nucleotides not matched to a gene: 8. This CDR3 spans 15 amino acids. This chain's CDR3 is CSASPGDRGPYGYTF. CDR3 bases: TGCAGTGCTAGCCCCGGGGACAGGGGACCCTATGGCTACACCTTC.